The 30 T cell receptor beta chains listed next were all sequenced from one sample in a study of CD8 T cells in Susac syndrome. An input of roughly 0.5 to 1 ug of RNA was subjected to reverse transcription using random hexamers. TCRdb analysed the immunoSEQ multiplex PCR reads with MiXCR anew, one entry per CDR3 protein. Of tens of thousands of distinct CDR3 sequences listed, roughly nine tenths were seen once; the top ten hold 0.5% to 0.6%. Sequenced: CD8+ T cells from PBMCs. The receptor source for this set is a human donor with multiple sclerosis.

This chain uses TRBV2 with TRBJ2-1, with D tentatively TRBD2 (6 bases). Germline V gene lookup returns CDR1 SNHLY and CDR2 FYNNEI. Trimming cost V 9 bases and J 3 bases, with 15 bases left between them. The CDR3 consists of 14 residues. CDR3: CARNRDSNYNEQFF. DNA of the CDR3: TGTGCCAGGAACCGGGACTCTAACTACAATGAGCAGTTCTTC.

V and J are TRBV10-3 and TRBJ2-1; 14 bases match TRBD2. The trim removed 6 bases at V and 1 base at J, leaving 5 bases unmatched. The germline V gene has CDR1 ENHRY and CDR2 SYGVKD. CDR3 length equals 17 residues. The CDR3 region has the DNA TGTGCCATCAGCGGAGGGACTAGCGGGGGATCCTACAATGAGCAGTTCTTC. Amino acid sequence: CAISGGTSGGSYNEQFF.

The chain couples TRBV6-2 or TRBV6-3 to TRBJ2-7, with D perhaps matching TRBD2 (6 bases). Trimming took 2 bases from V and 2 from J, leaving 13 bases between them. This CDR3 is built from 15 residues. Germline V gene data show CDR1 as MNHEY and CDR2 as SVGEGT. CDR3 DNA: TGTGCCAGCAGTTACCCCCTCGCGGGGACCTACGAGCAGTACTTC. Protein product: CASSYPLAGTYEQYF.

J is TRBJ1-2 and V is TRBV29-1; D uncertain. Germline V gene sequence: CDR1 SQVTM, CDR2 ANQGSEA. Trimming removed 0 bases from V and 2 bases from J, with 19 bases in between. The CDR3 runs to 17 residues. CDR3 coding DNA: TGCAGCGTTGAAGATCGGGATTTCCGGGTAGGGAACTATGGCTACACCTTC. Translating it yields CSVEDRDFRVGNYGYTF. The full variable domain, with the rest looked up from reference TRBV29-1 and TRBJ1-2, is SAVISQKPSRDICQRGTSLTIQCQVDSQVTMMFWYRQQPGQSLTLIATANQGSEATYESGFVIDKFPISRPNLTFSTLTVSNMSPEDSSIYLCSVEDRDFRVGNYGYTFGSGTRLTVV.

This rearrangement joins TRBV7-8 to TRBJ1-6, with D unclear. V lost 3 bases and J lost 3, with 6 bases in between. From germline, CDR1 is SGHVS and CDR2 FQNEAQ. This CDR3 is built from 14 residues. The CDR3 region is CASSFEGYNSPLHF. The CDR3 coding sequence is TGTGCCAGCAGCTTCGAGGGCTATAATTCACCCCTCCACTTT. The full variable domain, in which reference TRBV7-8 and TRBJ1-6 provide the parts outside the CDR3, is GAGVSQSPRYKVAKRGQDVALRCDPISGHVSLFWYQQALGQGPEFLTYFQNEAQLDKSGLPSDRFFAERPEGSVSTLKIQRTQQEDSAVYLCASSFEGYNSPLHFGNGTRLTVT.

As for this clonotype: A read error may account for a junction end that differs from germline. The chain employs TRBV4-3 and TRBJ1-1, with 8 bases fitting TRBD1. The germline gives CDR1 LGHNA, CDR2 YSLEER. This CDR3 is 18 amino acids long. Here the CDR3 reads CASSQDWFQGASDTEAFF. The CDR3 nucleotides read TGCGCCAGCAGCCAAGACTGGTTCCAGGGGGCCTCGGACACTGAAGCCTTCTTT.

CDR3 sequence reads: CASSPGDTYNEQFF. In DNA, the CDR3 is TGTGCCAGCAGCCCCGGGGATACCTACAATGAGCAGTTCTTC. J is TRBJ2-1 and V is TRBV6-5; D possibly corresponds to TRBD2 (5 bases). V was trimmed by 6 bases and J by 2 bases, leaving 11 bases between them. Germline-derived CDR1 and CDR2 are MNHEY and SVGAGI. This CDR3 comprises 14 residues.

This chain joins TRBV4-1 and TRBJ2-7; D might be TRBD1 (5 bases). The germline V gene encodes CDR1 MGHRA and CDR2 YSYEKL. The CDR3 runs to 13 residues. The ends were cut back, 2 bases at V and 3 bases at J, with 8 bases in the middle. The CDR3 coding sequence is TGCGCCAGCAGCCAAATCAGGGACTACGAGCAGTACTTC. Translated, it gives CASSQIRDYEQYF.

V usage is TRBV10-3 and J usage is TRBJ2-3; a possible D gene is TRBD2 (6 bases). The CDR3 is made up of 18 amino acids. The V end lost 4 bases, the J end lost 7 bases, and 27 bases lay between the germline ends. Germline lookup yields CDR1 ENHRY and CDR2 SYGVKD. CDR3 DNA sequence: TGTGCCATCAGTGCCCACCTCGGGGTAGCGGAGCGACCCCATACGCAGTATTTT. Its protein product is CAISAHLGVAERPHTQYF.

The genes are TRBV7-6 and TRBJ2-1; TRBD2 agrees at 8 bases. Per the germline V gene, CDR1 is SGHVS and CDR2 is FNYEAQ. This CDR3 has 16 residues. V lost 5 bases to trimming and J lost 4 bases; unmatched junction nucleotides: 10. CDR3 sequence reads: CASSPLAGIPYNEQFF. The CDR3, as DNA: TGTGCCAGCAGCCCCTTAGCGGGGATTCCGTACAATGAGCAGTTCTTC.

This CDR3 is CASSPVGEGGVNSPLHF. The CDR3 bases are TGTGCCAGCAGTCCCGTCGGGGAGGGGGGGGTTAATTCACCCCTCCACTTT. V is TRBV27 and J is TRBJ1-6; tentative D call: TRBD1 (6 bases). The CDR3 loop spans 17 amino acids. Germline lookup yields CDR1 MNHEY and CDR2 SMNVEV (reference sequence). V was shortened by 5 bases and J by 6 bases, with 20 bases between the two germline ends.

This clonotype has just a few counts. The chain combines TRBV27 with TRBJ1-1; possible D gene TRBD1, 5 bases. The CDR3 consists of 13 residues. Germline V gene lookup returns CDR1 MNHEY and CDR2 SMNVEV (reference sequence). V was shortened by 3 bases and J by 1 base, with 6 bases between the two germline ends. CDR3 amino acids: CASSFTGNTEAFF. The CDR3 bases are TGTGCCAGCAGTTTTACAGGGAACACTGAAGCTTTCTTT.

V and J are TRBV6-2 or TRBV6-3 and TRBJ1-1, with a tentative D call TRBD1 (6 bases). The CDR3 has 13 residues. V was clipped by 7 bases and J by 4 bases, with 13 bases between them. The germline V gene encodes CDR1 MNHEY and CDR2 SVGEGT. The CDR3 here is CASIQGRGTEAFF. The CDR3 DNA follows: TGTGCCAGCATACAGGGAAGGGGCACTGAAGCTTTCTTT.

The chain has TRBV5-6 and TRBJ2-7; D might be TRBD1 or TRBD2, each matching 5 bases. The V end was cut by 0 bases, the J end by 9 bases, with 19 bases between. CDR3 length: 15 amino acids. Looked up from germline, CDR1 is SGHDT and CDR2 is YYEEEE. CDR3 loop: CASSLGEGTLRWQYF. As DNA, the CDR3 is TGTGCCAGCAGCTTGGGAGAGGGGACCCTACGATGGCAGTACTTC. The complete variable domain, with remaining parts taken from reference TRBV5-6 and TRBJ2-7, reads DAGVTQSPTHLIKTRGQQVTLRCSPKSGHDTVSWYQQALGQGPQFIFQYYEEEERQRGNFPDRFSGHQFPNYSSELNVNALLLGDSALYLCASSLGEGTLRWQYFGPGTRLTVT.

The V gene is TRBV9, the J gene TRBJ1-1; D is undetermined. Trimming cost V 4 bases and J 7 bases, with 14 bases left between them. The germline V gene encodes CDR1 SGDLS and CDR2 YYNGEE. The CDR3 length is 13 residues. The CDR3 bases are TGTGCCAGCAGCCCCCACCCCTCGGATGAAGCTTTCTTT. It codes for CASSPHPSDEAFF.

The rearrangement uses TRBV7-2 and TRBJ2-7; D unresolved. CDR3 size: 15 residues. V lost 4 bases to trimming and J lost 0 bases, with 13 bases between them. From germline, CDR1 is SGHTA and CDR2 FQGNSA. CDR3 in amino acids: CASSSGPPSSYEQYF. For the CDR3, the DNA is TGTGCCAGCAGCTCGGGCCCGCCGAGCTCCTACGAGCAGTACTTC.

V usage is TRBV20-1 and J usage is TRBJ1-2; D unresolved. V lost 0 bases to trimming and J lost 0 bases, with 8 bases between them. The germline V gene has CDR1 DFQATT and CDR2 SNEGSKA (reference sequence). The CDR3 has 14 residues. The CDR3 region has the DNA TGCAGTGCTAGAGATCTCGCGTCTAACTATGGCTACACCTTC. It codes for CSARDLASNYGYTF.

This chain links TRBV5-1 with TRBJ2-7, with TRBD1 matching over 7 bases. With V trimmed by 7 bases and J by 2 bases, 12 bases remained unmatched. Germline assignment: CDR1 SGHRS and CDR2 YFSETQ. The CDR3 covers 15 residues. CDR3 sequence: CASRPGTAQTYEQYF. DNA of the CDR3: TGCGCCAGCCGACCGGGGACAGCCCAGACCTACGAGCAGTACTTC.

V usage is TRBV27 and J usage is TRBJ2-1; tentative D call: TRBD1 (5 bases). The CDR3 has 11 amino acids. Trimming stripped 4 bases from V and 8 bases from J, with 6 bases between. Germline V gene lookup returns CDR1 MNHEY and CDR2 SMNVEV (reference sequence). The CDR3 DNA is TGTGCCAGCAGTTGGGGCGATGAGCAGTTCTTC. Protein: CASSWGDEQFF.

This clonotype was counted once. The V call is TRBV2, the J call TRBJ1-2; 11 bases map to TRBD1. The CDR3 totals 15 residues. Germline trimming cut 6 bases from V and 0 bases from J; bases unmatched to any gene: 3. Germline CDR1 is SNHLY and CDR2 is FYNNEI. CDR3 amino acids: CASSVDRGPNYGYTF. For the CDR3, the DNA is TGTGCCAGCAGCGTGGACAGGGGGCCTAACTATGGCTACACCTTC.

The chain combines TRBV28 with TRBJ2-6, with 8 bases lining up with TRBD1. The trim removed 5 bases at V and 0 bases at J, leaving 15 bases unmatched. The germline CDR1 and CDR2 sequences are MDHEN and SYDVKM. The CDR3 has 20 amino acids. CDR3 nucleotide sequence: TGTGCCAGCAGTCCCGAACCCGGACAGGGCCCTAGCTCTGGGGCCAACGTCCTGACTTTC. This gives the protein CASSPEPGQGPSSGANVLTF.

The chain is built from TRBV27 and TRBJ2-4; D perhaps matches TRBD1 (5 bases). Trimming took 5 bases from V and 5 from J, leaving 13 bases between them. This CDR3 is 14 amino acids long. Germline V gene lookup returns CDR1 MNHEY and CDR2 SMNVEV (reference sequence). CDR3 bases: TGTGCCAGCAGTCCACAGGCCACGGAAAACATTCAGTACTTC. This translates into CASSPQATENIQYF.

The V gene is TRBV9, the J gene TRBJ2-3, with 11 bases aligning to TRBD2. The length of the CDR3 is 15 residues. The trim removed 7 bases at V and 3 bases at J, leaving 7 bases unmatched. CDR1 is SGDLS, CDR2 YYNGEE, per germline. The CDR3 sequence: CASSSGTSGTDTQYF. DNA of the CDR3: TGTGCCAGCTCTTCCGGGACTAGCGGAACAGATACGCAGTATTTT.

This chain uses TRBV29-1 with TRBJ1-1; D unclear. V was trimmed by 0 bases and J by 4 bases, leaving 15 bases between them. Looked up from germline, CDR1 is SQVTM and CDR2 is ANQGSEA. CDR3 length: 15 residues. In DNA, the CDR3 is TGCAGCGTTGAAGATCCAAACATGAAGGGCACTGAAGCTTTCTTT. Translation gives CSVEDPNMKGTEAFF. The variable domain in full, completed from reference TRBV29-1 and TRBJ1-1, reads SAVISQKPSRDICQRGTSLTIQCQVDSQVTMMFWYRQQPGQSLTLIATANQGSEATYESGFVIDKFPISRPNLTFSTLTVSNMSPEDSSIYLCSVEDPNMKGTEAFFGQGTRLTVV.

The table lists this clonotype with a count of one. The chain has TRBV4-1 and TRBJ1-5; 9 nucleotides align to TRBD1. V trimming: 0 bases; J trimming: 2 bases; junction bases outside the gene matches: 5. Looked up from germline, CDR1 is MGHRA and CDR2 is YSYEKL. The CDR3 length is 17 residues. CDR3 region: CASSQDGQGRGNQPQHF. The CDR3 coding sequence is TGCGCCAGCAGCCAAGATGGACAGGGGAGAGGCAATCAGCCCCAGCATTTT.

The genes are TRBV19 and TRBJ2-1; 9 nucleotides match TRBD2. The CDR3 sequence is 14 residues long. CDR1 and CDR2 (germline): LNHDA, SQIVND (reference sequence). V gave up 5 bases and J gave up 3 bases; unmatched junction bases: 2. This CDR3 is CASSQLAGYNEQFF. The CDR3 DNA is TGTGCCAGTAGTCAACTAGCGGGCTACAATGAGCAGTTCTTC.

This sequence joins TRBV12-3 or TRBV12-4 and TRBJ1-6; D perhaps matches TRBD1 (6 bases). V gave up 4 bases and J gave up 10 bases, with 26 bases separating them. The CDR3 runs to 18 residues. The CDR3 spells CASSSPVGRGTPRSPLHF. Written as DNA, the CDR3 is TGTGCCAGCAGTTCCCCCGTTGGCAGGGGAACTCCCCGGTCACCCCTCCACTTT.

The rearrangement links TRBV28 to TRBJ2-6; D not certain. V dropped 4 bases and J dropped 2 bases, with 9 bases sitting between them. The CDR3 is 15 amino acids. Germline V lookup: CDR1 MDHEN, CDR2 SYDVKM. CDR3 nucleotides: TGTGCCAGCAGTTACCGAGGCACTGGGGCCAACGTCCTGACTTTC. Its translation: CASSYRGTGANVLTF.

The CDR3 sequence is CASSPTTHYSNQPQHF. CDR3 coding DNA: TGTGCCAGTAGTCCCACGACACATTATAGCAATCAGCCCCAGCATTTT. The chain uses TRBV19 and TRBJ1-5, with D unresolved. V was cut by 5 bases and J by 0 bases, with 14 bases left in between. This CDR3 spans 16 amino acids. Per the germline V gene, CDR1 is LNHDA and CDR2 is SQIVND (reference sequence).

The rearrangement joins TRBV6-6 to TRBJ1-5, with no clear D. The germline gives CDR1 MNHNY, CDR2 SVGAGI (reference sequence). This CDR3 has 11 residues. Trimming shortened V by 4 bases and J by 7 bases, and 5 bases separated the two germline ends. CDR3 sequence (DNA): TGTGCCAGCAGTTCTAAGCAGCCCCAGCATTTT. Protein sequence: CASSSKQPQHF.